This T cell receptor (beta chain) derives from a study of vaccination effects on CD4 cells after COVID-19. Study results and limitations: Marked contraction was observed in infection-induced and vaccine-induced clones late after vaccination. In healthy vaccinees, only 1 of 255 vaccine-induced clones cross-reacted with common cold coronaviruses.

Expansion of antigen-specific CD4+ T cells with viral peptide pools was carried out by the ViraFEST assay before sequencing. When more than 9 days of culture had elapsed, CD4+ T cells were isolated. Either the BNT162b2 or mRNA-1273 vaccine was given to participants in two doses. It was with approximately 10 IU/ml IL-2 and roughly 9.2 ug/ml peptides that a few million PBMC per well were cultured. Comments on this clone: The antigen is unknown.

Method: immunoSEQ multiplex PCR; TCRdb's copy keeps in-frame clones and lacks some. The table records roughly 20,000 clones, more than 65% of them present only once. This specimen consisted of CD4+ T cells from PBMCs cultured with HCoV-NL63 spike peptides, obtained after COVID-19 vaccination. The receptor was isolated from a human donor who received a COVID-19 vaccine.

The CDR3 nucleotides read TGTGCCAGCAGCCATAATAGTGAAGCTTTCTTT. It encodes CASSHNSEAFF. The chain carries TRBV5-5 and TRBJ1-1; no firm D call. V dropped 4 bases and J dropped 7 bases, with 8 bases sitting between them. Germline CDR1 and CDR2: SGHKS and YYEKEE (reference sequence). The CDR3 is 11 amino acids.